A single TCR beta chain is shown here with its context. Its cognate antigen is unknown. The germline V gene encodes CDR1 DFQATT and CDR2 SNEGSKA (reference sequence). The CDR3 runs to 15 residues. Trimming took 3 bases from V and 5 from J, leaving 19 bases between them. The data stem from a study of blood T cells in healthy people across ages. A second roughly 7 to 12 cycle PCR used barcoded and J-beta primers. A template-switch adaptor containing 12 random nucleotides labeled each cDNA molecule. There were at least 3 million CDR3-containing paired-end reads obtained from each sample. Via MiXCR, TCRdb re-called the 5' RACE reads, giving one row per CDR3 protein. The profile shows about 1.4 million distinct CDR3 sequences, approximately 63% of them singletons. Study-level results: Diversity was higher, and naive CD4+ cells more numerous, in long-lived donors than in aged donors.

The gene calls are TRBV20-1 and TRBJ2-5; tentatively, D is TRBD1 (6 bases). The source of this sequence is a man between 18 and 29 years old in good health. The sequenced material came from blood. CDR3 residues: CSASTGRGTGETQYF. In nucleotides, the CDR3 is TGCAGTGCTAGTACAGGAAGGGGGACCGGTGAGACCCAGTACTTC.